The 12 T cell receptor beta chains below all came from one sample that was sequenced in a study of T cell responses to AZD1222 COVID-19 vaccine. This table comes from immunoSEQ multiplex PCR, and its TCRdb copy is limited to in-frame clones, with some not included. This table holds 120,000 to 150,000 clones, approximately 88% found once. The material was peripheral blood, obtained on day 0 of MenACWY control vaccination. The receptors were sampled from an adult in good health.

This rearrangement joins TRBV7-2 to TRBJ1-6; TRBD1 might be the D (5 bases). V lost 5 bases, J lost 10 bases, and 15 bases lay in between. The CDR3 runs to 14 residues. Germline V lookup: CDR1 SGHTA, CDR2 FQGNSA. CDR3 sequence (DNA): TGTGCCAGCAGCGGGGGGACCTGGGAGTCACCCCTCCACTTT. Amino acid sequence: CASSGGTWESPLHF.

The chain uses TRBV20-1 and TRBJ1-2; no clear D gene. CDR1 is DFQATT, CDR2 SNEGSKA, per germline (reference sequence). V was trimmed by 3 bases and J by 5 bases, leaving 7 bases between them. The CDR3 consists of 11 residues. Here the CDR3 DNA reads TGCAGTGCTAGTGCCGGATATGGCTACACCTTC. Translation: CSASAGYGYTF.

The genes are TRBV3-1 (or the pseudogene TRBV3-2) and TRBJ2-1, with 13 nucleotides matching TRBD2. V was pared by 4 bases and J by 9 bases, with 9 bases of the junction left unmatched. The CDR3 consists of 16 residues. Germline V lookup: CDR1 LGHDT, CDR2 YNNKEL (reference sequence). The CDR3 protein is CASSPDGLAGEGEQFF. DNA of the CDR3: TGTGCCAGCAGCCCCGACGGACTAGCGGGAGAGGGTGAGCAGTTCTTC.

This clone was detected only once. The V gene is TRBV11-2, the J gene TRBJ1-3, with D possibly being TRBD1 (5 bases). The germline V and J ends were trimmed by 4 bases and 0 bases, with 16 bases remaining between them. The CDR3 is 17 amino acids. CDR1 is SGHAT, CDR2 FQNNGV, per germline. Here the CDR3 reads CASSWGGFSSSGNTIYF. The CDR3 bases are TGTGCCAGCAGCTGGGGGGGTTTCTCGAGCTCTGGAAACACCATATATTTT.

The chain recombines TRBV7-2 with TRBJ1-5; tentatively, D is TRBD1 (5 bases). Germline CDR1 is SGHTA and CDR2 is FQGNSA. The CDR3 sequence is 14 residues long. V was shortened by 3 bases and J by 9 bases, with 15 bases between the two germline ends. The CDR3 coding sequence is TGTGCCAGCAGCTTCGGGGACGGGACTAGGCCCCAGCATTTT. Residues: CASSFGDGTRPQHF.

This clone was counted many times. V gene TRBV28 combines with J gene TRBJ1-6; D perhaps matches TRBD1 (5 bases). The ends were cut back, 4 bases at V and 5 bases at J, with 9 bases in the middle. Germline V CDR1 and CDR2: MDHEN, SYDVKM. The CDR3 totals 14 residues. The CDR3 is CASSSPGHNSPLHF. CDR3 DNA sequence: TGTGCCAGCAGTTCCCCGGGACATAATTCACCCCTCCACTTT.

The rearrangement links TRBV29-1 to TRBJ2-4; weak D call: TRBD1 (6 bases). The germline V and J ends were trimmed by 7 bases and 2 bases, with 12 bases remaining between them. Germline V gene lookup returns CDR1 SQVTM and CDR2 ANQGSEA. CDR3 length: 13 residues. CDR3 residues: CSAAQGSKNIQYF. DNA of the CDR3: TGCAGCGCTGCACAGGGTTCCAAAAACATTCAGTACTTC.

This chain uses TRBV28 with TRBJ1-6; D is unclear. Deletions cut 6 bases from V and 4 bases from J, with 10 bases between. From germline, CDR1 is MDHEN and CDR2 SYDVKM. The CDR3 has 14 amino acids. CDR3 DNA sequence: TGTGCCAGCAGCCCCGGAGGTTATAATTCACCCCTCCACTTT. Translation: CASSPGGYNSPLHF.

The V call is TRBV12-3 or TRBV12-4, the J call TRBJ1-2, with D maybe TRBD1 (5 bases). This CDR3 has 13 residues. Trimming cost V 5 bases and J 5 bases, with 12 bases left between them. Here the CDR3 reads CASSQIRVYGYTF. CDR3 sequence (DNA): TGTGCCAGCAGTCAAATCAGGGTTTATGGCTACACCTTC.

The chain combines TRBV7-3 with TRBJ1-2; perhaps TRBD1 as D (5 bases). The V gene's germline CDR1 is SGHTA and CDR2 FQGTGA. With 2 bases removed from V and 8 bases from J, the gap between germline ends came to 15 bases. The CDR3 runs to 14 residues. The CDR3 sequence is CASSLEVSGSGYTF. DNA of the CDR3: TGTGCCAGCAGCTTAGAAGTATCAGGGAGCGGCTACACCTTC.

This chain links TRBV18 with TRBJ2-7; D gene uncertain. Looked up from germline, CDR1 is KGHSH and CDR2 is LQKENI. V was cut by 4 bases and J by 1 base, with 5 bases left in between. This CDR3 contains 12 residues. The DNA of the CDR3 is TGTGCCAGCTCACAACTTTCCTACGAGCAGTACTTC. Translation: CASSQLSYEQYF.

CDR3 coding DNA: TGTGCCAGCAGTTTAATGGACGGCGGCGGCAATGAGCAGTTCTTC. Protein: CASSLMDGGGNEQFF. J is TRBJ2-1 and V is TRBV28; D is ambiguous. Germline CDR1 reads MDHEN; CDR2 reads SYDVKM. Deletions cut 2 bases from V and 6 bases from J, with 14 bases between. The CDR3 sequence is 15 residues long.